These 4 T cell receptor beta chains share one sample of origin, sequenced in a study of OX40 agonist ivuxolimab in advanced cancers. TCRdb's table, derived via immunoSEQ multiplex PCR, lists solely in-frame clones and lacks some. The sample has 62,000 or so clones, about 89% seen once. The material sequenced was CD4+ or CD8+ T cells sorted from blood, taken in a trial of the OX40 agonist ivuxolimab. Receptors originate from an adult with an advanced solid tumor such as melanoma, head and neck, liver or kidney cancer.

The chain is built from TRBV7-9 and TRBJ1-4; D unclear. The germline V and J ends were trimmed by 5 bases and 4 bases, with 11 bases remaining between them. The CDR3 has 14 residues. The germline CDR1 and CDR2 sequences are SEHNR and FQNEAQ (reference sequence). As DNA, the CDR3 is TGTGCCAGCAGCCTAGGGTCGGGTAATGAAAAACTGTTTTTT. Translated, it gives CASSLGSGNEKLFF. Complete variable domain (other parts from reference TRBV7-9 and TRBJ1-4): DTGVSQNPRHKITKRGQNVTFRCDPISEHNRLYWYRQTLGQGPEFLTYFQNEAQLEKSRLLSDRFSAERPKGSFSTLEIQRTEQGDSAMYLCASSLGSGNEKLFFGSGTQLSVL.

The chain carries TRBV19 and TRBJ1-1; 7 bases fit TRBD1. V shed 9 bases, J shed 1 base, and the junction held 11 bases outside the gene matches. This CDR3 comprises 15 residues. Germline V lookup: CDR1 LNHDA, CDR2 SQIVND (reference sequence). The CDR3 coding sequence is TGTGCCAGCTCTAAGTATACAGGGGCGAACACTGAAGCTTTCTTT. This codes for CASSKYTGANTEAFF.

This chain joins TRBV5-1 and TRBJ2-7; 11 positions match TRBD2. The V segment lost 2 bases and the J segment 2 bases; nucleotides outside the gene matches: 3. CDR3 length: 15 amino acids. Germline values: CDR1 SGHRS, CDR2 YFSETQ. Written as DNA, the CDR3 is TGCGCCAGCAGCTTAATACTAGCGGGGGCCTACGAGCAGTACTTC. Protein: CASSLILAGAYEQYF.

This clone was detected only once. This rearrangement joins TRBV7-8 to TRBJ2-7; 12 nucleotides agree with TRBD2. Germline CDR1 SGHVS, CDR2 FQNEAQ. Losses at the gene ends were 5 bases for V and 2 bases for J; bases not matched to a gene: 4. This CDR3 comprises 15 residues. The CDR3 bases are TGTGCCAGCAGCCGTGGACTAGCGGGGCCCTACGAGCAGTACTTC. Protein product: CASSRGLAGPYEQYF. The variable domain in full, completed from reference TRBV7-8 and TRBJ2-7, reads GAGVSQSPRYKVAKRGQDVALRCDPISGHVSLFWYQQALGQGPEFLTYFQNEAQLDKSGLPSDRFFAERPEGSVSTLKIQRTQQEDSAVYLCASSRGLAGPYEQYFGPGTRLTVT.